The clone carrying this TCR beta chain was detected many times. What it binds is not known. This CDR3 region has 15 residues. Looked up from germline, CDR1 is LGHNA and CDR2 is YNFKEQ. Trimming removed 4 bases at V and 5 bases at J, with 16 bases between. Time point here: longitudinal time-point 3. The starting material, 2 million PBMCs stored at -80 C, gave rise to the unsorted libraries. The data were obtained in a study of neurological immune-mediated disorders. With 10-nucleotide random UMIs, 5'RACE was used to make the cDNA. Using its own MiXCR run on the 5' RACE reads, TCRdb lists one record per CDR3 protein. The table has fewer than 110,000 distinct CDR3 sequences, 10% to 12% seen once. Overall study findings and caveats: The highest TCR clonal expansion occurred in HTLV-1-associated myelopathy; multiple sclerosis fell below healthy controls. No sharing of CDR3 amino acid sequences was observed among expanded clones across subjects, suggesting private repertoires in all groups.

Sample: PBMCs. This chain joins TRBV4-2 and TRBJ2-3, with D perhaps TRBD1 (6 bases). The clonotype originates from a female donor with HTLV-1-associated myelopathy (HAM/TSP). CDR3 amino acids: CASSPPGTSRDTQYF. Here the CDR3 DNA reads TGTGCCAGCAGCCCTCCCGGGACATCGAGAGATACGCAGTATTTT.